The clone carrying this TCR beta chain was counted only a few times. This sample was included in a study of T cell repertoires in cytomegalovirus infection. The overall study: Public signatures in TCR beta pointed to CMV infection and matching HLA type.

The CDR3 spans 15 residues. Trimming at V came to 4 bases and at J to 7 bases, leaving 12 bases not matched to a gene. Germline assignment: CDR1 SGHDT and CDR2 YYEEEE. TCRdb re-called the reads with MiXCR, one entry per CDR3 protein. The sample has 150,000 to 200,000 distinct CDR3 sequences, under 20% seen once. The chain carries TRBV5-6 and TRBJ1-1; 8 nucleotides align to TRBD1. This TCR came from a human donor in good health (CMV status not recorded). Some clones in this sample may be carry-over from other donors' samples. Sequenced sample: CD8+ T cells from PBMCs. In nucleotides, the CDR3 is TGTGCCAGCAGCCCCGGACAGGGCCCCCTCCTTGAAGCTTTCTTT. This encodes CASSPGQGPLLEAFF.